This T cell receptor (beta chain) was found in a study of human T cells and chemical hapten exposure. Findings of the study overall: No shift was seen in TCRs above 1 in 1000 frequency with DPC sensitization.

Individual cDNA molecules each carried unique molecular identifiers attached by the library. Under the authors' procedure: Sequenced samples showed a median of approximately 96,000 TCRs each, with counts running from approximately 21,000 to 630,000. TCRdb called the RACE reads again in MiXCR, with one record for every CDR3 protein. The V and J calls and clone size are TCRdb's, not the authors'. The table has approximately 57,000 distinct CDR3 sequences, approximately 10% seen once. The CDR3 consists of 15 residues. Germline V gene lookup returns CDR1 DFQATT and CDR2 SNEGSKA (reference sequence). Trimming took off 0 bases at V and 6 bases at J, with 17 bases between the two ends. Time point of the sample: pre-sensitization, week 0. Treatment of the sample: therapeutic diphenylcyclopropenone sensitization with weekly scalp DPC. Unfractionated whole blood yielded the extracted total RNA. As for this clonotype: No antigen is known for it.

The source material was whole blood, sampled in connection with sensitization to the hapten diphenylcyclopropenone (DPC). The clonotype comes from a man between 40 and 49 years old with alopecia areata. Some clones in this sample may be carry-over from other donors' samples. V gene TRBV20-1 combines with J gene TRBJ1-1; D is uncertain. The CDR3 region has the DNA TGCAGTGCTAGAGATTTTTCTGGGCCGATTGCTGAAGCTTTCTTT. Protein sequence: CSARDFSGPIAEAFF.